This entry concerns a single T cell receptor (beta chain). The sample comes from a study of blood T cell repertoires in COVID-19. Across the study: Sources were T cells, B-cell-depleted T cells, or PBMCs; the material itself was cDNA or gDNA.

Original data processing: Estimated nucleated cell counts came from reference gene primer amplification. The table came from immunoSEQ multiplex PCR; TCRdb's copy has only in-frame clones and leaves some out. The V and J calls and clone size come from that table; D and trimming were worked out from the DNA. Here the sample spans more than 65,000 clones, roughly 80% being singletons. With 7 bases clipped from V and 8 bases from J, the junction kept 9 bases outside the gene matches. CDR1 is MNHEY, CDR2 SMNVEV, per germline (reference sequence). This CDR3 has 13 residues. Material for sequencing was peripheral blood. The receptor was isolated from a man aged 55 to 69 with acute or convalescent COVID-19. The chain links TRBV27 to TRBJ1-2; TRBD1 aligns across 8 bases. The CDR3 region has the DNA TGTGCCAGCACAGGGGGCGCATCGCGGGGCTACACCTTC. Encoded protein: CASTGGASRGYTF.